The subject of this entry is one TCR beta chain. The record originates from a study of OX40 agonist ivuxolimab in advanced cancers. The repertoire was sequenced with immunoSEQ multiplex PCR; TCRdb's copy has only in-frame clones and lacks some. The sample holds approximately 94,000 clones, under 95% seen once. The CDR3 sequence is 14 residues long. V was shortened by 7 bases and J by 12 bases, with 19 bases between the two germline ends. CDR1 and CDR2 from the germline V gene are LNHDA and SQIVND (reference sequence). V gene TRBV19 combines with J gene TRBJ1-6; possible D gene TRBD1, 6 bases. The sample here was CD4+ or CD8+ T cells sorted from blood, taken in a trial of the OX40 agonist ivuxolimab. The TCR originated in an adult with an advanced solid tumor such as melanoma, head and neck, liver or kidney cancer. This CDR3 is CASTPTGWTLPLHF. CDR3 sequence (DNA): TGTGCCAGTACCCCGACAGGTTGGACCTTACCCCTCCACTTT.